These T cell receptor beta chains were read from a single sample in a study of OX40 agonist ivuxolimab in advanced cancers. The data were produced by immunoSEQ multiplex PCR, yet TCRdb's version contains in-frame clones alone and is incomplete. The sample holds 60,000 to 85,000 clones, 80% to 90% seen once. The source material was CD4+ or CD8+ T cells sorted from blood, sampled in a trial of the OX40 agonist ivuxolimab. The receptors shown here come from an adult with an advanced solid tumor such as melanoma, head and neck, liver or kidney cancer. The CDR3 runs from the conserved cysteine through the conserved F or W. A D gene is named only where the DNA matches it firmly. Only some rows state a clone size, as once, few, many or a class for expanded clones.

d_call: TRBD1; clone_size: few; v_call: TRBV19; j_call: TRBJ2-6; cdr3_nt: TGTGCCAGTAGGGCCGGGACAGGGGATCCCGGGGCCAACGTCCTGACTTTC; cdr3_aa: CASRAGTGDPGANVLTF
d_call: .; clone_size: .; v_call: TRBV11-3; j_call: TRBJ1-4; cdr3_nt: TGTGCCAGCAGCAACCCCGGCGGGGGAAAACTGTTTTTT; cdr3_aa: CASSNPGGGKLFF
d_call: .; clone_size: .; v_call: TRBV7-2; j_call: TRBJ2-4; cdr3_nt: TGTGCCAGCAGCGCTGGGATGGTCTTCTTCTTC; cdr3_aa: CASSAGMVFFF
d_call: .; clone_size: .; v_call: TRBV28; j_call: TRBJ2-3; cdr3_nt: TGTGCCAGCTCGACCCCCGCAGATACGCAGTATTTT; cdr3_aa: CASSTPADTQYF
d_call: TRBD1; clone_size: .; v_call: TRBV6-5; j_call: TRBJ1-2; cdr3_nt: TGTGCCAGCAGTTATACGAGGGACAGCTATGGCTACACCTTC; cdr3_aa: CASSYTRDSYGYTF
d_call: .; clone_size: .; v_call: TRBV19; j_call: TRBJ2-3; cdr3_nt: TGTGCCAGTCGGATATCTAGCACAGATACGCAGTATTTT; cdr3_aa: CASRISSTDTQYF
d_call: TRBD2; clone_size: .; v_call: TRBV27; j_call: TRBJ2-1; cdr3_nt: TGTGCCAGCAGTCAACGGACTAGCTTGGGCTACAATGAGCAGTTCTTC; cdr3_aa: CASSQRTSLGYNEQFF
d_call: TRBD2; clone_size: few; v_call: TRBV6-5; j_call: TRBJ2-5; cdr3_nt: TGTGCCAGCAGTTACGCTGGGGGGGGGAGGGCCCAGTACTTC; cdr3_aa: CASSYAGGGRAQYF
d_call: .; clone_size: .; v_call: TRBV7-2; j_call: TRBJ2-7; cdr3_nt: TGTGCCAGCAGCTTAGCTCCAAGGAGCTCCTACGAGCAGTACTTC; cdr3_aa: CASSLAPRSSYEQYF
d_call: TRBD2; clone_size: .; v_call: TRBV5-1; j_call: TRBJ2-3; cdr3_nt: TGCGCCAGCAGCTTAGCAGCGGGAGTGGGGGATACGCAGTATTTT; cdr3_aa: CASSLAAGVGDTQYF
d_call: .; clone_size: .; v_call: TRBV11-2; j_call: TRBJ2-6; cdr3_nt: TGTGCCAGCAGCTTAGGATTGGTGTTCTCTGGGGCCAACGTCCTGACTTTC; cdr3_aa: CASSLGLVFSGANVLTF
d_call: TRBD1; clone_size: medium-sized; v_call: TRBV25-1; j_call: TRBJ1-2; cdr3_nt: TGTGCCAGCAGCCGGGGACAGGCGGATGGCTACACCTTC; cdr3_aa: CASSRGQADGYTF
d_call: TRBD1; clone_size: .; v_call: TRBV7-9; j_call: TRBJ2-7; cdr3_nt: TGTGCCAGCAGCACCACAGGGGGCCACGAGCAGTACTTC; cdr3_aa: CASSTTGGHEQYF
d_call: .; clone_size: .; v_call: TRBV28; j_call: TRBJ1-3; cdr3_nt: TGTGCCAGTACCCCAGGGGTTGAATACACCATATATTTT; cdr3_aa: CASTPGVEYTIYF
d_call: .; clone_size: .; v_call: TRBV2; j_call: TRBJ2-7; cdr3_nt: TGTGCCAGCGCCCGTGGCCCCGAGCAGTACTTC; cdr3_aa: CASARGPEQYF
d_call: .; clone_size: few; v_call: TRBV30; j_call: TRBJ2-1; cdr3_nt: TGTGCCTGGAGTGTACAAGGGGGAGTAAGTCGCAATGAGCAGTTCTTC; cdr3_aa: CAWSVQGGVSRNEQFF
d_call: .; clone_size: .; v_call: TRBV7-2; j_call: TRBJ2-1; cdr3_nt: TGTGCCAGCAGCTTAGCAGCAGAGCAGTTCTTC; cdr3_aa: CASSLAAEQFF